Following are 14 T cell receptor beta chains from one sample sequenced in a study of shared clonotypes between healthy human individuals. The data were produced by immunoSEQ multiplex PCR, yet TCRdb's version contains in-frame clones alone and is incomplete. The sample shows 400,000 or so clones, approximately 97% of them seen only once. The material sequenced was memory CD8+ T cells sorted from blood. Indicated subset: CD45RO+ cells pooled with CCR7-negative TemRA cells. The receptors originated from a man aged 30 to 45 in good health.

The chain recombines TRBV21-1 with TRBJ1-6. TRBV21-1 is a documented pseudogene. The CDR3 is 16 residues long. In DNA, the CDR3 is TGTGCCAGCACCCAAACCGGTAACTCCTATAATTCACCCCTCCACTTT. Amino acids: CASTQTGNSYNSPLHF.

The chain joins TRBV28 to TRBJ2-7, with 7 bases aligning to TRBD1. From germline, CDR1 is MDHEN and CDR2 SYDVKM. J lost 2 bases, V lost 4 bases, and 11 bases had no gene match. This CDR3 is built from 16 residues. The CDR3 region has the DNA TGTGCCAGCAGTTCCCCGGACAGGCCGAAGGCCTACGAGCAGTACTTC. It specifies CASSSPDRPKAYEQYF.

V and J are TRBV5-6 and TRBJ2-2; 8 positions match TRBD1. CDR3 length: 14 residues. The V gene's germline CDR1 is SGHDT and CDR2 YYEEEE. J gave up 6 bases and V 0 bases, and 1 base lay outside the gene matches. The chain's CDR3 is CASSLVQGAGELFF. In DNA form, the CDR3 reads TGTGCCAGCAGCTTGGTACAGGGGGCCGGGGAGCTGTTTTTT.

In regard to this clone: Other DNA sequences of this sample code for an identical CDR3. This rearrangement joins TRBV6-5 to TRBJ1-1; the D is unclear. V was clipped by 2 bases and J by 2 bases, with 6 bases between them. The germline CDR1 and CDR2 sequences are MNHEY and SVGAGI. The CDR3 is 13 residues long. The CDR3 protein is CASSYRVNTEAFF. Written as DNA, the CDR3 is TGTGCCAGCAGTTACAGGGTTAACACTGAAGCTTTCTTT.

A note on this clone: The junction does not match germline at one end; this may be a read error. This chain joins TRBV7-9 and TRBJ1-4, with 7 bases aligning to TRBD1. This CDR3 has 14 residues. Germline-derived CDR1 and CDR2 are SEHNR and FQNEAQ (reference sequence). The CDR3 region is CASSLDRASMRLFF. The CDR3 nucleotides read TGTGCCAGCAGTTTAGACAGGGCGTCAATGAGACTGTTTTTT.

This CDR3 is CASNLEAVTSNTQYF. CDR3 bases: TGCGCCAGCAACCTTGAGGCTGTAACTAGTAATACGCAGTATTTT. The chain couples TRBV5-1 to TRBJ2-3; possibly TRBD2 for D (5 bases). The CDR3 is 15 residues long. V shed 6 bases and J shed 7 bases, with 21 bases lying between them. The germline CDR1 and CDR2 sequences are SGHRS and YFSETQ.

The rearrangement joins TRBV7-2 to TRBJ2-7, with 7 bases lining up with TRBD2. V shed 1 base and J 5 bases; nucleotides not matched to a gene: 5. CDR1 SGHTA and CDR2 FQGNSA come from the germline V gene. This CDR3 comprises 14 residues. The CDR3 is CASSLVGGSDEQYF. CDR3 in DNA: TGTGCCAGCAGCTTAGTGGGCGGGAGCGACGAGCAGTACTTC. Based on the CDR3 plus reference TRBV7-2 and TRBJ2-7, the full variable domain is GAGVSQSPSNKVTEKGKDVELRCDPISGHTALYWYRQSLGQGLEFLIYFQGNSAPDKSGLPSDRFSAERTGGSVSTLTIQRTQQEDSAVYLCASSLVGGSDEQYFGPGTRLTVT.

The chain carries TRBV5-4 and TRBJ2-3, with TRBD2 matching 11 bases. Germline V gene lookup returns CDR1 SGHNT and CDR2 YYREEE (reference sequence). The CDR3 loop spans 14 amino acids. Losses at the gene ends were 1 base for V and 5 bases for J; bases not matched to a gene: 0. The CDR3 reads CASSLTSGRDTQYF. The CDR3 coding sequence is TGTGCCAGCAGCTTGACTAGCGGGAGAGATACGCAGTATTTT.

This clone is a singleton in its sample. This chain joins TRBV18 and TRBJ2-5; D gene unclear. Germline CDR1 and CDR2: KGHSH and LQKENI. Deletions cut 3 bases from V and 6 bases from J, with 8 bases between. CDR3 length equals 12 residues. This CDR3 reads CASSPGVQTQYF. The CDR3 DNA sequence: TGTGCCAGCTCACCGGGTGTTCAGACCCAGTACTTC.

The chain has TRBV4-1 and TRBJ2-7, with 8 nucleotides matching TRBD2. The CDR3 is made up of 15 amino acids. V gave up 1 base and J gave up 0 bases; unmatched junction bases: 2. From germline, CDR1 is MGHRA and CDR2 YSYEKL. The CDR3 sequence is CASSQGLASSYEQYF. Here the CDR3 DNA reads TGCGCCAGCAGCCAAGGACTAGCGAGCTCCTACGAGCAGTACTTC.

This rearrangement joins TRBV9 to TRBJ2-3; perhaps TRBD1 as D (5 bases). This CDR3 is 16 amino acids long. V shed 1 base and J shed 6 bases, with 18 bases lying between them. The germline gives CDR1 SGDLS, CDR2 YYNGEE. CDR3 DNA sequence: TGTGCCAGCAGCGTAACCCCACGGACCTCAGGGGATACGCAGTATTTT. This gives the protein CASSVTPRTSGDTQYF.

The V gene is TRBV6-1, the J gene TRBJ1-1, with 7 positions matching TRBD1. This CDR3 contains 12 residues. Germline V gene data show CDR1 as MNHNS and CDR2 as SASEGT. The V gene end was trimmed by 5 bases and the J gene end by 8 bases; junction bases not matched to a gene: 5. CDR3 DNA: TGTGCCAGCAGTCCGACAGGGAGGGAAGCTTTCTTT. Translation: CASSPTGREAFF.

The chain combines TRBV28 with TRBJ2-3; D not resolved. The CDR3 is 13 amino acids. V was clipped by 8 bases and J by 0 bases, with 9 bases between them. Per germline, CDR1 MDHEN and CDR2 SYDVKM. The CDR3 reads CASYPVSTDTQYF. DNA for the CDR3: TGTGCCAGCTATCCCGTAAGCACAGATACGCAGTATTTT. Complete variable domain (other parts from reference TRBV28 and TRBJ2-3): DVKVTQSSRYLVKRTGEKVFLECVQDMDHENMFWYRQDPGLGLRLIYFSYDVKMKEKGDIPEGYSVSREKKERFSLILESASTNQTSMYLCASYPVSTDTQYFGPGTRLTVL.

The chain links TRBV6-1 to TRBJ2-1, with a weak D call TRBD2 (5 bases). V lost 4 bases, J lost 5 bases, and 15 bases lay in between. Germline CDR1 and CDR2: MNHNS and SASEGT. The CDR3 extends over 15 amino acids. In DNA form, the CDR3 reads TGTGCCAGCAGTGTTTGGCCGAGGGCCGACAATGAGCAGTTCTTC. Translation: CASSVWPRADNEQFF.